This paragraph reports one T cell receptor beta chain. Its antigen remains unidentified. The input lacks base qualities; no much larger clone sits a single base away. These data are taken from a study of MAIT cells during Salmonella Paratyphi A infection (dated by TCRdb to 2016 to 2017). In terms of the full investigation: Adult volunteers aged 18 to 60 swallowed one dose of 1-5x10^3 CFU of S. Paratyphi A strain NVGH308. Starting at diagnosis, diagnosed volunteers were given ciprofloxacin 500 mg twice a day for 14 days. Findings and caveats that apply to the study as a whole: Compared with healthy controls, diagnosed volunteers had more expansion or contraction among the top five MAIT clonotypes (about 0.54 versus 0.13), suggesting that infection reshaped the repertoire. Space occupied by over-represented MAIT clonotypes fell significantly from baseline to mid-infection (approximately 0.17 to 0.10), with no significant post-infection difference. Although the availability of volunteer samples limited sample sizes, the sizes were judged adequate for detecting differences between groups. MAIT TRBV usage was oligoclonal, favouring TRBV20 and TRBV6, and appeared unchanged by infection.

The cysteine opens and the phenylalanine closes a CDR3 of 13 amino acids. Only the CDR3 DNA is retained, 39 bases long and in frame from the first base. V has 0 bases trimmed and J has 9 bases trimmed; junction bases matching no gene number 1. In the germline V gene, CDR1 corresponds to MRHNA and CDR2 to SNTAGT. Taken with the paper, the label for time point translates to: before S. Paratyphi A challenge (baseline). MAIT cells were defined as Valpha7.2+ CD161+ T cells and were identified and sorted by flow cytometry. Circulating MAIT cell TCRbeta repertoires were profiled longitudinally in five to seven volunteers who developed enteric fever after controlled oral challenge with live Salmonella Paratyphi A. Every diagnosed volunteer provided MAIT cell samples at pre-infection, mid-infection and post-infection timepoints. A diagnosis of enteric fever required Paratyphi A bacteremia and/or a persistent fever above 38 degrees C that lasted more than 12 hours. Infection was diagnosed in challenged volunteers between day 4 and day 7 after challenge. For RNA extraction, between about 5,000 and 11,000 MAIT cells per sample were sorted directly into RNAqueous-Micro lysis buffer. Lymphoprep gradient centrifugation was used to isolate peripheral blood mononuclear cells from both the blood samples and the leukocyte cones. A BD FACSAria Fusion or BD FACSAria III sorter was used for cell sorting.

The library was produced with 5' RACE. TCRbeta was amplified in two rounds of PCR using Phusion High-Fidelity polymerase, and the primers added sample-specific barcodes. TCRbeta libraries were made through template-switch cDNA synthesis using SMARTScribe reverse transcriptase and a TRBC-specific primer. The barcoded samples were pooled and then prepared using the NEBNext Ultra DNA Library Prep Kit for Illumina. The libraries were sequenced on an Illumina MiSeq using the MiSeq reagent kit v2, 300 cycles. The authors' pipeline ran thus. Reads were demultiplexed by barcode with Jemultiplexer and aligned with MiTCR using default parameters. VDJtools filtered out non-functional sequences; clonotypes were defined by amino acid sequence, with frequencies based on assigned sequence reads. In the clonal space homeostasis analysis, clonotypes were grouped by frequency into over-represented (0.05-1), large, medium and small bins. The public sequencing data were trimmed at Q25 with fastp and processed into clonotypes with MiXCR by TCRdb, which kept only in-frame beta chains. Each CDR3 protein appears once, grouped with its most common genes and DNA. TCRdb assigned the V and J calls; the authors' analysis was not used. Recorded for this sample are about 1,400 distinct CDR3 sequences; approximately 50% of them occurred a single time. 37% of the sample belongs to the ten largest clones.

The chain employs TRBV6-4 and TRBJ2-1, and TRBD2 matches 8 of the central bases. The sequence was collected from a person aged 18 to 70 who was deliberately infected with Salmonella Paratyphi A in a paratyphoid fever challenge study. The sequencing used MAIT cells from blood, collected at the first sampling point of the challenge study. The CDR3 region: CASSDSAGGEQFF. The nucleotides are TGTGCCAGCAGTGACTCTGCGGGAGGTGAGCAGTTCTTC.